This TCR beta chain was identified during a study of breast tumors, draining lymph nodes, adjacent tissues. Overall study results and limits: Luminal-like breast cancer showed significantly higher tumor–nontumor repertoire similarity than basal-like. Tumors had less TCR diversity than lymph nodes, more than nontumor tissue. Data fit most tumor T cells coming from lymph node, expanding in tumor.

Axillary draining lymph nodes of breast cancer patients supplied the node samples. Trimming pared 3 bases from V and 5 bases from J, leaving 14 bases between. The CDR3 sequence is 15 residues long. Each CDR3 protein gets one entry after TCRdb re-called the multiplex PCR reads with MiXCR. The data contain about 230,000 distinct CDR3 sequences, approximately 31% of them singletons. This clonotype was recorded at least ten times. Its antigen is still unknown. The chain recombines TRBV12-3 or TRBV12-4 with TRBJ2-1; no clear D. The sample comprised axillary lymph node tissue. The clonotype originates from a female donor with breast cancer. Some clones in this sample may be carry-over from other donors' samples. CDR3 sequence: CASSFGRSRDNEQFF. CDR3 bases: TGTGCCAGCAGTTTCGGGCGAAGTCGGGACAATGAGCAGTTCTTC.